This TCR beta chain comes out of a study of T cell responses to AZD1222 COVID-19 vaccine. Study information: Second-dose intervals near 4 or 12 weeks were combined. General study findings and limits: The sample set comprised mostly white British donors with more females, and clonal diversity was possibly underestimated. Elevations in Spike-specific TCR breadth and depth followed administration of two AZD1222 doses. No repertoire was sampled before or during the peak T cell response, only after it.

Turning to this clone: Antigen: not known.

Data came from immunoSEQ multiplex PCR; TCRdb stores just in-frame clones and leaves some out. The table records about 110,000 clones, more than 75% of them present only once. This TCR derives from an adult in good health. This specimen was peripheral blood, taken on day 0 of AZD1222 vaccination.

The CDR3 DNA reads as TGTGCCAGCAGCTTGAGCTTAGACAGGGCCGCCGCTGCTTTCTTT. Residues: CASSLSLDRAAAAFF. The chain joins TRBV5-4 to TRBJ1-1; 7 nucleotides match TRBD1. The CDR3 loop spans 15 amino acids. Germline CDR1 reads SGHNT; CDR2 reads YYREEE (reference sequence). The V and J ends lost 1 base and 11 bases, in that order; junction bases with no gene match: 14. The whole variable domain, filled in from reference TRBV5-4 and TRBJ1-1, reads ETGVTQSPTHLIKTRGQQVTLRCSSQSGHNTVSWYQQALGQGPQFIFQYYREEENGRGNFPPRFSGLQFPNYSSELNVNALELDDSALYLCASSLSLDRAAAAFFGQGTRLTVV.